The T cell receptor beta chain under discussion was sequenced for a study of T cells in Graves' hyperthyroidism and ophthalmopathy. Not enrolled were patients with uncontrolled infection, other autoimmune disease, pregnancy or lactation. Germline loops: CDR1 SNHLY, CDR2 FYNNEI. The length of the CDR3 is 16 residues. Notes on this clonotype: An end of the junction does not agree with germline; a read error may underlie this.

RNA transcripts gave rise to amplified TCR beta CDR3 regions. The HTBI set primed first-round TCR CDR3 RT-PCR. Using its own MiXCR run on the multiplex PCR reads, TCRdb lists one record per CDR3 protein. The sample lists about 760,000 distinct CDR3 sequences; 30% to 40% were seen once. This chain connects TRBV2 to TRBJ1-1; D remains unclear. This TCR came from a woman aged 40 to 50 with Graves' hyperthyroidism. The specimen was blood. The CDR3 DNA reads as TGCGCCAGCAGCCAAGAGTCACCAGGCATGAACACTGGAGCTTTCTTT. Amino acid sequence: CASSQESPGMNTGAFF.